This T cell receptor beta chain was recovered during a study of technical replicates of blood from a few donors. Repertoires were generated with immunoSEQ multiplex PCR, while TCRdb's copy carries only in-frame clones and drops some. Among about 70,000 clones listed, approximately 96% were seen once. V was trimmed by 5 bases and J by 3 bases, leaving 18 bases between them. This CDR3 has 16 amino acids. The germline V gene has CDR1 SEHNR and CDR2 FQNEAQ (reference sequence). The clonotype comes from a human donor in good health. Specimen: T cells isolated from PBMCs. The chain has TRBV7-9 and TRBJ2-3; D call uncertain. CDR3 bases: TGTGCCAGCAGCACAACGTCGAAGCTAGATACAGATACGCAGTATTTT. Its protein is CASSTTSKLDTDTQYF.